This T cell receptor beta chain is from a study of cytomegalovirus exposure and HLA in healthy donors. Per germline, CDR1 GTSNPN and CDR2 SVGIG (reference sequence). The CDR3 extends over 17 amino acids. The junction had 10 bases not matched to a gene; V was cut back by 1 base and J by 3 bases. Amplification used 60 Vbeta primers and 13 Jbeta primers. Clones were read by immunoSEQ multiplex PCR, and TCRdb kept only the in-frame ones, dropping some. The table records 55,000 to 75,000 clones, 70% to 75% of them present only once. Study conclusions and caveats: Most TCR sequences proved rare, with some public TCRs found in many donors. Judged likely to be a sequencing artifact was a cluster of highly shared sequence variants.

About this clone itself: No antigen is known for it.

V usage is TRBV30 and J usage is TRBJ1-5; 9 nucleotides align to TRBD1. Sequencing used PBMCs. The sequence derives from a man aged 25 to 40 in good health and CMV-seropositive. In DNA form, the CDR3 reads TGTGCCTGGAGTGGGGGGACAGGGTCACCCTCCAATCAGCCCCAGCATTTT. This translates into CAWSGGTGSPSNQPQHF.